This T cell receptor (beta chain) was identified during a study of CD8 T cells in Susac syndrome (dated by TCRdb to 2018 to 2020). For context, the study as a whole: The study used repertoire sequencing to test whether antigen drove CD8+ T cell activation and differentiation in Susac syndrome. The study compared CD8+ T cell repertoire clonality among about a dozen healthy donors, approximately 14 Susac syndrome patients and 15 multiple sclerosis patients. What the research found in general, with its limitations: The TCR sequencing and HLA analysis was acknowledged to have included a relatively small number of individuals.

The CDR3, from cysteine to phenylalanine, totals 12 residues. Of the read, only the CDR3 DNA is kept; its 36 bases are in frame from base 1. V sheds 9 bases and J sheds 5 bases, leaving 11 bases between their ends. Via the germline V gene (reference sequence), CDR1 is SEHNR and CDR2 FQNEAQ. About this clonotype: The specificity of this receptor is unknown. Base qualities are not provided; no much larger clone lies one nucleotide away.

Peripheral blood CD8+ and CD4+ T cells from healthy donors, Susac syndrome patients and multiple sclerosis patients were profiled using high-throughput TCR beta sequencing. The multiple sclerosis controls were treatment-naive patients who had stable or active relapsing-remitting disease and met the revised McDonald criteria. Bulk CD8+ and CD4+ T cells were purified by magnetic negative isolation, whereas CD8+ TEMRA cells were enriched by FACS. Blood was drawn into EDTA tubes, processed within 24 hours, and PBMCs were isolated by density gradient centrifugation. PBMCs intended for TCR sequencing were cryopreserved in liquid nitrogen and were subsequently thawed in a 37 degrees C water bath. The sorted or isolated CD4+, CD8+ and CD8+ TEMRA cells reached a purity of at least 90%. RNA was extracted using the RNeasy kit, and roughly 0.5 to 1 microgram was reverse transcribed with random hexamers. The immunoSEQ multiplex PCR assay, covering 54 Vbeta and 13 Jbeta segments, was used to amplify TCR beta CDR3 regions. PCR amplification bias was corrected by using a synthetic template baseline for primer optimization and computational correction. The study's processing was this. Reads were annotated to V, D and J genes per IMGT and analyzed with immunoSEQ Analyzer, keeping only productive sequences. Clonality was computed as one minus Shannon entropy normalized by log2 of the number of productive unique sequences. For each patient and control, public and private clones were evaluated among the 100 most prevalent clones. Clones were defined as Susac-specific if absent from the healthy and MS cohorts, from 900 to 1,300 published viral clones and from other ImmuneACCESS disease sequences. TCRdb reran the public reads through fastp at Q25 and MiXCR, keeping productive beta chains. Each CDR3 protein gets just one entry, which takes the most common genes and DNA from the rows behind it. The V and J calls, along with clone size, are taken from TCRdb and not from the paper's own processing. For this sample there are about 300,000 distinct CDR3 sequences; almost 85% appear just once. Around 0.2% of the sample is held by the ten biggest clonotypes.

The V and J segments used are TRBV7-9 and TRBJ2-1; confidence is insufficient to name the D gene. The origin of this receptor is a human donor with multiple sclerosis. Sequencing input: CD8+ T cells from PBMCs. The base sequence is TGTGCCAGTGGCCGTGCGGACAATGAGCAGTTCTTC. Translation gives CASGRADNEQFF.